Following are 32 T cell receptor beta chains from one sample sequenced in a study of blood T cell repertoires in COVID-19. Here immunoSEQ multiplex PCR was the method, and the copy in TCRdb shows in-frame clones only, minus some. The table lists around 150,000 clones, around 90% of them singletons. The sequencing sample was made of peripheral blood. The origin of the receptors is a woman aged 55-69 years with active or convalescent COVID-19.

The count of this clone is one. CDR3 DNA: TGTGCCAGTAGTATCCAGCGGGGGGAAGAGACCCAGTACTTC. It encodes CASSIQRGEETQYF. The V and J genes are TRBV19 and TRBJ2-5, with TRBD2 matching 9 bases. From germline, CDR1 is LNHDA and CDR2 SQIVND (reference sequence). The J segment lost 3 bases and the V segment lost 3 bases, leaving 2 bases of the junction unmatched. This CDR3 has 14 amino acids.

The chain employs TRBV19 and TRBJ2-7; D perhaps matches TRBD2 (5 bases). V lost 2 bases and J lost 6, with 17 bases in between. Germline assignment: CDR1 LNHDA and CDR2 SQIVND (reference sequence). The CDR3 is made up of 15 amino acids. The DNA for the CDR3 is TGTGCCAGTAGTATATCTGGTAATACGAGGGTCGAGCAGTACTTC. Translating gives CASSISGNTRVEQYF.

This chain joins TRBV9 and TRBJ2-5; the match to TRBD2 covers 7 bases. J gave up 7 bases and V 4 bases, and 10 bases lay outside the gene matches. Germline CDR1 reads SGDLS; CDR2 reads YYNGEE. The CDR3 has 14 amino acids. The CDR3 DNA follows: TGTGCCAGCAGCCACCCCGGCGGCGGGGGGACCCAGTACTTC. It is translated as CASSHPGGGGTQYF.

Written as DNA, the CDR3 is TGTGCCAGCAGCTCCGGGACTGGGGGCACCTTC. Translating it yields CASSSGTGGTF. The rearrangement links TRBV5-8 to TRBJ1-2; TRBD1 is a possible D gene (5 bases). Germline CDR1 and CDR2: SGHTS and YDEGEE. The CDR3 runs 11 residues. V was shortened by 3 bases and J by 13 bases, with 13 bases between the two germline ends.

The chain couples TRBV4-3 to TRBJ1-4, with D hard to call. The V gene's germline CDR1 is LGHNA and CDR2 YSLEER. The length of the CDR3 is 16 residues. Trimming shortened V by 1 base and J by 5 bases, and 14 bases separated the two germline ends. In DNA, the CDR3 is TGCGCCAGCAGCCAAGCTCGGCCGGGAGGAAATGAAAAACTGTTTTTT. It encodes CASSQARPGGNEKLFF.

The chain employs TRBV7-8 and TRBJ2-1; 10 positions agree with TRBD2. The trim removed 1 base at V and 3 bases at J, leaving 3 bases unmatched. The CDR3 length is 16 residues. Germline V gene lookup returns CDR1 SGHVS and CDR2 FQNEAQ. CDR3 loop: CASSLVAGGDYNEQFF. Written as DNA, the CDR3 is TGTGCCAGCAGCTTAGTAGCGGGGGGAGACTACAATGAGCAGTTCTTC. The entire variable domain, with the rest obtained from reference TRBV7-8 and TRBJ2-1, is as follows: GAGVSQSPRYKVAKRGQDVALRCDPISGHVSLFWYQQALGQGPEFLTYFQNEAQLDKSGLPSDRFFAERPEGSVSTLKIQRTQQEDSAVYLCASSLVAGGDYNEQFFGPGTRLTVL.

The chain uses TRBV5-6 and TRBJ2-2, with 7 bases lining up with TRBD2. This CDR3 is built from 15 residues. J lost 3 bases, V lost 3 bases, and 5 bases had no gene match. CDR1 is SGHDT and CDR2 is YYEEEE in the germline V gene. DNA for the CDR3: TGTGCCAGCAGCTCTCGGGGGGACTACACCGGGGAGCTGTTTTTT. It translates to CASSSRGDYTGELFF. Variable domain in full (rest from reference TRBV5-6 and TRBJ2-2): DAGVTQSPTHLIKTRGQQVTLRCSPKSGHDTVSWYQQALGQGPQFIFQYYEEEERQRGNFPDRFSGHQFPNYSSELNVNALLLGDSALYLCASSSRGDYTGELFFGEGSRLTVL.

The chain employs TRBV19 and TRBJ2-3; TRBD1 aligns across 10 bases. Germline CDR1 reads LNHDA; CDR2 reads SQIVND (reference sequence). CDR3 length: 14 amino acids. After removal of 7 bases from V and 4 bases from J, the junction contained 5 bases not matched to a gene. The CDR3 bases are TGTGCCAGTACCAGGACAGGGGGGGCAGATACGCAGTATTTT. Its protein is CASTRTGGADTQYF.

In this sample, this clone turned up a few times. The chain employs TRBV2 and TRBJ1-6, with 7 positions matching TRBD1. The V gene's germline CDR1 is SNHLY and CDR2 FYNNEI. J was trimmed by 14 bases and V by 1 base; bases with no gene match: 5. CDR3 size: 13 residues. The CDR3 sequence is CASSEDRGLSLHF. The CDR3 DNA sequence: TGTGCCAGCAGTGAAGACAGGGGATTATCCCTCCACTTT.

In this sample, this clone turned up once. The rearrangement joins TRBV21-1 to TRBJ1-6. TRBV21-1 is a pseudogene locus. This CDR3 has 15 amino acids. The CDR3 DNA is TGTGCCAGCAGCAAAGAAGGGAGGGCTGGGTCACCCCTCCACTTT. Its translation is CASSKEGRAGSPLHF.

The CDR3 bases are TGTGCCAGTAGTGTGCGATCCGGGACAGTTAACTATGGCTACACCTTC. This sequence encodes CASSVRSGTVNYGYTF. The chain employs TRBV19 and TRBJ1-2; 7 bases line up with TRBD1. The V and J ends lost 5 bases and 1 base, in that order; junction bases with no gene match: 10. The CDR3 spans 16 residues. The germline gives CDR1 LNHDA, CDR2 SQIVND (reference sequence).

This chain joins TRBV14 and TRBJ1-2; 7 positions match TRBD1. V lost 1 base, J lost 4 bases, and 12 bases stayed unmatched. Germline-derived CDR1 and CDR2 are SGHDN and FVKESK. The CDR3 covers 17 residues. The CDR3: CASSQGRRTGSLYGYTF. For the CDR3, the DNA is TGTGCCAGCAGCCAAGGGAGAAGGACAGGCTCACTCTATGGCTACACCTTC.

This clone came up once. V is TRBV4-1 and J is TRBJ2-3; D perhaps matches TRBD1 (6 bases). The CDR3 runs 17 residues. CDR1 and CDR2 from the germline V gene are MGHRA and YSYEKL. Trimming removed 2 bases from V and 2 bases from J, with 17 bases in between. The CDR3 DNA follows: TGCGCCAGCAGCCAATTCCGGGACACCCTAGTCACAGATACGCAGTATTTT. Its translation is CASSQFRDTLVTDTQYF.

The chain uses TRBV5-6 and TRBJ2-5, with 11 bases identical to TRBD1. Germline CDR1 and CDR2: SGHDT and YYEEEE. This CDR3 is built from 14 residues. J was trimmed by 5 bases and V by 3 bases; bases with no gene match: 3. CDR3 in amino acids: CASSSRDRGETQYF. CDR3 DNA sequence: TGTGCCAGCAGCTCCCGGGACAGGGGGGAGACCCAGTACTTC.

The rearrangement links TRBV6-5 to TRBJ1-2; weak D call: TRBD1 (5 bases). Between the trimmed V and J ends, which lost 11 bases and 5 bases, there was a span of 18 bases. CDR1 and CDR2 (germline): MNHEY, SVGAGI. The CDR3 covers 13 residues. The DNA of the CDR3 is TGTGCCTCTAAGAAGGGGTTCACTTATGGCTACACCTTC. This codes for CASKKGFTYGYTF.

This chain links TRBV5-4 with TRBJ1-1; the match to TRBD1 covers 9 bases. The CDR3 runs to 12 residues. Trimming at V came to 2 bases and at J to 12 bases, leaving 5 bases not matched to a gene. CDR1 is SGHNT and CDR2 is YYREEE in the germline V gene (reference sequence). CDR3 amino acids: CASSLGTGKTFF. CDR3 sequence (DNA): TGTGCCAGCAGCTTAGGGACAGGGAAAACTTTCTTT.

The rearrangement joins TRBV5-1 to TRBJ2-2, with TRBD2 as a possible D gene (5 bases). Germline V gene sequence: CDR1 SGHRS, CDR2 YFSETQ. Trimming removed 4 bases at V and 4 bases at J, with 17 bases between. The CDR3 has 16 residues. In nucleotides, the CDR3 is TGCGCCAGCAGCCCCTCTAGCTTCGCAATCACCGGGGAGCTGTTTTTT. This translates into CASSPSSFAITGELFF.

The chain carries TRBV7-2 and TRBJ2-7; D is possibly TRBD1 (5 bases). CDR1 is SGHTA and CDR2 is FQGNSA in the germline V gene. Trimming removed 5 bases at V and 1 base at J, with 12 bases between. The CDR3 extends over 14 amino acids. The CDR3 sequence is CASSPGQASYEQYF. The CDR3 nucleotides are TGTGCCAGCAGCCCAGGGCAGGCTTCCTACGAGCAGTACTTC.

The V call is TRBV5-1, the J call TRBJ2-5; D is unclear. Trimming removed 0 bases at V and 4 bases at J, with 7 bases between. There are 13 residues in the CDR3. CDR1 and CDR2 (germline): SGHRS, YFSETQ. In DNA, the CDR3 is TGCGCCAGCAGCTTGGCAGCAGGAGAGACCCAGTACTTC. This translates into CASSLAAGETQYF.

The chain is built from TRBV2 and TRBJ1-6, with 9 bases identical to TRBD1. V dropped 7 bases and J dropped 9; count of bases not matched to a gene: 7. The CDR3 sequence is 14 residues long. Germline-derived CDR1 and CDR2 are SNHLY and FYNNEI. The CDR3 DNA reads as TGTGCCAGCACCTGGGACAGGGAAATTTCACCCCTCCACTTT. The encoded protein is CASTWDREISPLHF.

This chain connects TRBV4-2 to TRBJ2-2, with 7 bases matching TRBD2. Germline V gene data show CDR1 as LGHNA and CDR2 as YNFKEQ. The junction had 12 bases not matched to a gene; V was cut back by 4 bases and J by 4 bases. The CDR3 spans 17 residues. CDR3 sequence (DNA): TGTGCCAGCAGCCTCCTCCTGGCTAGCGGATCCACCGGGGAGCTGTTTTTT. Its protein product is CASSLLLASGSTGELFF.

The chain joins TRBV7-2 to TRBJ2-7; 9 bases are a match to TRBD1. The CDR3 totals 14 residues. Unmatched junction bases numbered 7, after V lost 3 bases and J lost 7 bases. Germline CDR1 reads SGHTA; CDR2 reads FQGNSA. CDR3 in amino acids: CASSLGTGGREQYF. CDR3 nucleotide sequence: TGTGCCAGCAGCTTGGGAACAGGGGGCAGGGAGCAGTACTTC. The full variable domain, completed using reference TRBV7-2 and TRBJ2-7, is GAGVSQSPSNKVTEKGKDVELRCDPISGHTALYWYRQSLGQGLEFLIYFQGNSAPDKSGLPSDRFSAERTGGSVSTLTIQRTQQEDSAVYLCASSLGTGGREQYFGPGTRLTVT.

The chain joins TRBV25-1 to TRBJ1-5, with D tentatively TRBD1 (5 bases). Trimming stripped 2 bases from V and 1 base from J, with 6 bases between. Per the germline V gene, CDR1 is MGHDK and CDR2 is SYGVNS. The CDR3 covers 14 residues. CDR3 DNA sequence: TGTGCCAGCAGTGAACGACAGAGCAATCAGCCCCAGCATTTT. It yields the protein CASSERQSNQPQHF.

This clone was seen just once. The chain couples TRBV10-3 to TRBJ2-7; 9 nucleotides agree with TRBD1. The CDR3 contains 13 residues. CDR1 and CDR2 from the germline V gene are ENHRY and SYGVKD. With V trimmed by 2 bases and J by 6 bases, 2 bases remained unmatched. CDR3 region: CAISERQGGEQYF. CDR3 DNA: TGTGCCATCAGTGAGAGACAGGGGGGCGAGCAGTACTTC.

The chain recombines TRBV7-2 with TRBJ1-4; tentatively, D is TRBD1 (6 bases). The length of the CDR3 is 15 residues. The V end was cut by 5 bases, the J end by 3 bases, with 13 bases between. Germline loops: CDR1 SGHTA, CDR2 FQGNSA. CDR3 nucleotide sequence: TGTGCCAGCAGCGTAGTACAGGGATCTAATGAAAAACTGTTTTTT. As protein: CASSVVQGSNEKLFF.

The rearrangement links TRBV7-2 to TRBJ1-4, with TRBD1 matching over 9 bases. Germline V gives CDR1 SGHTA, CDR2 FQGNSA. The CDR3 has 14 residues. Trimming at V came to 5 bases and at J to 8 bases, leaving 6 bases not matched to a gene. For the CDR3, the DNA is TGTGCCAGCAGCACAGGGGGCTATCGCGAAAAACTGTTTTTT. Translating it yields CASSTGGYREKLFF.

The chain is built from TRBV4-3 and TRBJ1-2; no firm D call. This CDR3 has 13 amino acids. CDR1 is LGHNA and CDR2 is YSLEER in the germline V gene. Trimming left V 4 bases short and J 5 bases short, with 11 bases between. DNA of the CDR3: TGCGCCAGCAGCCTCCCGGGTGGGTATGGCTACACCTTC. It translates to CASSLPGGYGYTF.

The chain employs TRBV7-2 and TRBJ2-7, with D possibly TRBD1 on 5 matching bases. Germline V gene lookup returns CDR1 SGHTA and CDR2 FQGNSA. The CDR3 has 17 amino acids. The ends were cut back, 0 bases at V and 1 base at J, with 16 bases in the middle. The CDR3 sequence: CASSLAVSVGQSYEQYF. CDR3 DNA sequence: TGTGCCAGCAGCTTAGCCGTCTCGGTGGGGCAGTCCTACGAGCAGTACTTC.

Details on this clone: One end of the junction varies from germline; a read error may be responsible. This chain uses TRBV10-3 with TRBJ1-6; the match to TRBD1 covers 8 bases. Germline V CDR1 and CDR2: ENHRY, SYGVKD. This CDR3 contains 14 residues. This CDR3 reads CAVRRGQADSPLHF. In DNA, the CDR3 is TGTGCCGTCAGAAGGGGACAGGCAGATTCACCCCTCCACTTT.

This clone showed up just a few times. The chain carries TRBV10-3 and TRBJ1-6, with D possibly being TRBD1 (6 bases). Trimming pared 0 bases from V and 7 bases from J, leaving 10 bases between. The CDR3 has 15 amino acids. Germline V gene sequence: CDR1 ENHRY, CDR2 SYGVKD. CDR3 sequence reads: CAISESQGRNSPLHF. CDR3 DNA sequence: TGTGCCATCAGTGAGTCGCAGGGGCGCAATTCACCCCTCCACTTT.

In this sample, this clone turned up a few times. The chain recombines TRBV7-6 with TRBJ2-3, with 12 bases fitting TRBD2. Germline trimming cut 1 base from V and 0 bases from J; bases unmatched to any gene: 2. CDR1 SGHVS and CDR2 FNYEAQ come from the germline V gene. The CDR3 spans 17 residues. This chain's CDR3 is CASSLGTSGASTDTQYF. The CDR3 DNA follows: TGTGCCAGCAGCTTAGGGACTAGCGGGGCTAGCACAGATACGCAGTATTTT.

V and J are TRBV14 and TRBJ1-6, with D perhaps TRBD1 (6 bases). V was pared by 5 bases and J by 9 bases, with 17 bases between. Germline V gene sequence: CDR1 SGHDN, CDR2 FVKESK. This CDR3 spans 15 amino acids. CDR3 nucleotide sequence: TGTGCCAGCAGCGCCGGCAGGGGATCGGGTTCACCCCTCCACTTT. Protein product: CASSAGRGSGSPLHF.